This is a list of T cell receptor beta chains from one sample in a study of blood T cell repertoires in COVID-19. Repertoires were generated with immunoSEQ multiplex PCR, while TCRdb's copy carries only in-frame clones and drops some. The data contain about 260,000 clones, about 87% of them seen just once; the ten biggest clones take up around 0.8%. The sample consisted of PBMCs or T cells enriched from blood (not recorded which). Receptors were obtained from a man aged 50 or older who had been exposed to COVID-19. CDR3s leave out the opening cysteine and the closing phenylalanine or tryptophan. Fields, in order: J gene, V gene, CDR3 protein.

TRBJ2-2 TRBV28 ASTRGTGFTGELF
TRBJ1-5 TRBV7-8 ASSLVLWTDYSNQPQH
TRBJ1-2 TRBV28 ASSFRTGPVGGYT
TRBJ2-5 TRBV5-1 ASSLETGEWETQY
TRBJ1-4 TRBV28 ASIQTPGQYEKLF
TRBJ1-4 TRBV5-1 ASSWRQGKEKLF
TRBJ1-2 TRBV3-1/TRBV3-2 ASSQQGYGGYT
TRBJ2-3 TRBV7-2 ASSPRGAGDSYTQY
TRBJ1-1 TRBV7-3 ASSPSLAGGRGIRTEAF
TRBJ1-1 TRBV28 ASSLTGGTEAF
TRBJ1-1 TRBV10-3 AISAAQSTEAF
TRBJ2-2 TRBV5-1 ASSLGPSGLDANTGELF
TRBJ1-4 TRBV5-1 ASTLGTGGREKLF
TRBJ2-1 TRBV2 ASSERLAGYNEQF
TRBJ1-1 TRBV2 ASRENGFTEAF
TRBJ1-1 TRBV18 ASSPRGTAVNTEAF
TRBJ2-1 TRBV28 ASSLGTPSDGNEQF
TRBJ1-2 TRBV11-2 ASSTRGQGYGYT
TRBJ1-1 TRBV27 ASSRQENTEAF
TRBJ1-1 TRBV5-5 ASSLQATNTEAF
TRBJ1-1 TRBV5-5 ASSLARWMNTEAF
TRBJ1-1 TRBV28 ASNPTGADTEAF
TRBJ1-1 TRBV5-1 ASSLLRMNTEAF
TRBJ1-5 TRBV30 AWSSPGTGGQPQH
TRBJ1-1 TRBV2 ASSYQGNTEAF
TRBJ2-5 TRBV19 ASSPVYRQGLVETQY
TRBJ1-1 TRBV11-2 ASSLAGNTEAF
TRBJ1-2 TRBV27 ASSPRAAQGYGYT
TRBJ2-1 TRBV11-2 ASSLGASGTYNEQF
TRBJ2-5 TRBV2 ASTKREGTQETQY
TRBJ2-1 TRBV7-6 ASGAASGGSNEQF
TRBJ2-1 TRBV5-4 ASTTKGGARGYNEQF
TRBJ2-3 TRBV11-2 ASSLGALAGGIWTDTQY
TRBJ2-1 TRBV3-1/TRBV3-2 ASSFLPGSGEQF